This entry lists 29 T cell receptor beta chains sequenced from one sample in a study of T cells in placental villitis. Study results and limitations: Compared with controls at around 0.0065, villitis of unknown etiology placentae showed median clonality 0.057.

Antigens of these TCRs are unknown. The immunoSEQ assay was v4. The method was immunoSEQ multiplex PCR; TCRdb's version includes in-frame clones alone and lacks a portion of them. This sample has nearly 600 clones; over 75% occur once, and the top ten carry 15% to 20%. The sequencing input was placental tissue containing maternal and fetal cells. All receptors come from a human patient with villitis of unknown etiology; the placental T cells may come from both mother and fetus.

The rearrangement uses TRBV28 and TRBJ1-1; possibly TRBD1 for D (5 bases). Trimming took 3 bases from V and 4 from J, leaving 9 bases between them. The germline V gene encodes CDR1 MDHEN and CDR2 SYDVKM. The length of the CDR3 is 13 residues. Here the CDR3 DNA reads TGTGCCAGCAGTTTGGGAGGGGCCACTGAAGCTTTCTTT. It encodes CASSLGGATEAFF. Using reference TRBV28 and TRBJ1-1 for the parts outside the CDR3, the full variable domain is DVKVTQSSRYLVKRTGEKVFLECVQDMDHENMFWYRQDPGLGLRLIYFSYDVKMKEKGDIPEGYSVSREKKERFSLILESASTNQTSMYLCASSLGGATEAFFGQGTRLTVV.

V and J are TRBV28 and TRBJ1-5, with D tentatively TRBD1 (5 bases). Per the germline V gene, CDR1 is MDHEN and CDR2 is SYDVKM. The CDR3 runs 13 residues. Trimming removed 3 bases from V and 7 bases from J, with 10 bases in between. The CDR3 DNA sequence: TGTGCCAGCAGTTTGTGGGGGGAGCAGCCCCAGCATTTT. Translating gives CASSLWGEQPQHF.

Notes on this clone: One junction end does not reproduce the germline sequence, and a read error may be involved. The chain combines TRBV12-3 or TRBV12-4 with TRBJ1-2, with 7 bases that match TRBD1. The length of the CDR3 is 13 residues. This CDR3 is CASSFDREYGYTF. CDR3 coding DNA: TGTGCCAGCAGTTTCGACAGGGAGTATGGCTATACCTTC.

The chain is built from TRBV3-1 (or the pseudogene TRBV3-2) and TRBJ2-5, with D possibly being TRBD2 (5 bases). V lost 5 bases, J lost 5 bases, and 18 bases lay in between. The CDR3 sequence is 15 residues long. CDR1 is LGHDT, CDR2 YNNKEL, per germline (reference sequence). CDR3 loop: CASSSGDPFSETQYF. Here the CDR3 DNA reads TGTGCCAGCAGCAGCGGTGATCCTTTCTCTGAGACCCAGTACTTC.

This chain links TRBV2 with TRBJ1-2, with D tentatively TRBD1 (6 bases). Germline V gene data show CDR1 as SNHLY and CDR2 as FYNNEI. This CDR3 is built from 15 residues. Trimming cost V 7 bases and J 7 bases, with 22 bases left between them. CDR3 amino acids: CASITWMGMDSGYTF. As DNA, the CDR3 is TGTGCCAGCATAACTTGGATGGGGATGGACAGTGGCTACACCTTC.

The chain employs TRBV7-9 and TRBJ2-1; no reliable D call. Germline values: CDR1 SEHNR, CDR2 FQNEAQ (reference sequence). The CDR3 runs to 12 residues. Trimming cost V 5 bases and J 6 bases, with 8 bases left between them. The CDR3 protein is CASSDVGNEQFF. CDR3 in DNA: TGTGCCAGCAGCGATGTGGGCAATGAGCAGTTCTTC.

In nucleotides, the CDR3 is TGTGCCAGCAGCTTAGCCGGGACTAGGTCCGGGGAGCTGTTTTTT. Its protein is CASSLAGTRSGELFF. The chain has TRBV7-6 and TRBJ2-2; TRBD2 agrees at 8 bases. J lost 6 bases, V lost 0 bases, and 3 bases had no gene match. This CDR3 is 15 amino acids long. The germline CDR1 and CDR2 sequences are SGHVS and FNYEAQ. The whole variable domain, filled in from reference TRBV7-6 and TRBJ2-2, reads GAGVSQSPRYKVTKRGQDVALRCDPISGHVSLYWYRQALGQGPEFLTYFNYEAQQDKSGLPNDRFSAERPEGSISTLTIQRTEQRDSAMYRCASSLAGTRSGELFFGEGSRLTVL.

The V and J genes are TRBV2 and TRBJ2-7; D might be TRBD2 (7 bases). The CDR3 spans 14 residues. V lost 4 bases to trimming and J lost 3 bases, with 13 bases between them. Germline V lookup: CDR1 SNHLY, CDR2 FYNNEI. CDR3 residues: CASSVAGAYYEQYF. In nucleotides, the CDR3 is TGTGCCAGCAGTGTGGCGGGGGCCTACTACGAGCAGTACTTC.

The CDR3 DNA reads TGTGCCAGTAGTGCGGTCCCCTCCGGGACTAGACATTCACCCCTCCACTTT. Amino acid sequence: CASSAVPSGTRHSPLHF. The V and J genes are TRBV19 and TRBJ1-6, with D perhaps TRBD1 (5 bases). The CDR3 is 17 amino acids. Germline V CDR1 and CDR2: LNHDA, SQIVND (reference sequence). V was pared by 5 bases and J by 8 bases, with 22 bases between.

The CDR3 region has the DNA TGTGCCAGCAGTTATTCTGGGGCCAACGTCCTGACTTTC. Translating gives CASSYSGANVLTF. This sequence joins TRBV6-5 and TRBJ2-6, with D unclear. The V end lost 3 bases, the J end lost 1 base, and 1 base lay between the germline ends. Germline V CDR1 and CDR2: MNHEY, SVGAGI. This CDR3 is built from 13 residues.

The genes are TRBV6-1 and TRBJ1-2; D not resolved. The CDR3 is 13 residues long. Per the germline V gene, CDR1 is MNHNS and CDR2 is SASEGT. Between the trimmed V and J ends, which lost 2 bases and 4 bases, there was a span of 8 bases. CDR3 nucleotide sequence: TGTGCCAGCAGTGAAACTTGGGGCTATGGCTACACCTTC. Translated: CASSETWGYGYTF.

The V and J genes are TRBV7-6 and TRBJ2-5; 13 positions agree with TRBD2. The junction had 8 bases not matched to a gene; V was cut back by 8 bases and J by 5 bases. This CDR3 is built from 15 residues. The V gene's germline CDR1 is SGHVS and CDR2 FNYEAQ. CDR3: CASGQTSGGKETQYF. CDR3 bases: TGTGCCAGCGGGCAGACTAGCGGGGGGAAGGAGACCCAGTACTTC.

V gene TRBV9 combines with J gene TRBJ2-7; D tentatively reads TRBD1 or TRBD2 (5 bases each). CDR3 size: 14 residues. Germline V CDR1 and CDR2: SGDLS, YYNGEE. V dropped 3 bases and J dropped 6 bases, with 16 bases sitting between them. The CDR3 spells CASSAEGRTVEQYF. In DNA form, the CDR3 reads TGTGCCAGCAGCGCAGAGGGGAGAACGGTCGAGCAGTACTTC.

This clone was seen only a few times. The chain is built from TRBV7-6 and TRBJ2-5; D remains ambiguous. The length of the CDR3 is 13 residues. Germline V gene lookup returns CDR1 SGHVS and CDR2 FNYEAQ. The V end lost 3 bases, the J end lost 5 bases, and 10 bases lay between the germline ends. The CDR3 sequence: CASSLGSGETQYF. CDR3 DNA sequence: TGTGCCAGCAGCTTGGGGTCCGGGGAGACCCAGTACTTC.

This clone was seen just once. The chain is built from TRBV3-1 (or the pseudogene TRBV3-2) and TRBJ2-7; D is perhaps TRBD2 (6 bases). From germline, CDR1 is LGHDT and CDR2 YNNKEL (reference sequence). The length of the CDR3 is 13 residues. Trimming shortened V by 4 bases and J by 0 bases, and 7 bases separated the two germline ends. The CDR3 sequence: CASSRDFSYEQYF. As DNA, the CDR3 is TGTGCCAGCAGCCGGGACTTCTCCTACGAGCAGTACTTC.

The V call is TRBV13, the J call TRBJ2-5; D perhaps matches TRBD1 (5 bases). This CDR3 comprises 14 residues. CDR1 and CDR2 (germline): PRHDT, FYEKMQ (reference sequence). V lost 2 bases to trimming and J lost 5 bases, with 12 bases between them. CDR3 in amino acids: CASSLRTIRETQYF. For the CDR3, the DNA is TGTGCCAGCAGCTTACGGACAATAAGGGAGACCCAGTACTTC.

Concerning this clone itself: The junction and the germline gene differ at one end; a read error may be behind it. The V and J genes are TRBV2 and TRBJ1-5; a weak D match, TRBD1 (6 bases). The germline gives CDR1 SNHLY, CDR2 FYNNEI. The length of the CDR3 is 12 residues. The CDR3 DNA reads TGTGTCAGCAGCACAGGGAATCAGCCCCAGCATTTT. This encodes CVSSTGNQPQHF.

With respect to this clone: Other DNA sequences in this specimen translate into the identical CDR3. The chain links TRBV9 to TRBJ2-5, with D maybe TRBD1 (5 bases). The V end lost 0 bases, the J end lost 4 bases, and 13 bases lay between the germline ends. There are 15 residues in the CDR3. Germline CDR1 SGDLS, CDR2 YYNGEE. The CDR3 nucleotides read TGTGCCAGCAGCGTAGATTCAGGGCTAGGAGAGACCCAGTACTTC. Translation: CASSVDSGLGETQYF.

The gene calls are TRBV13 and TRBJ2-5; no reliable D call. Per germline, CDR1 PRHDT and CDR2 FYEKMQ (reference sequence). CDR3 length: 14 amino acids. V was clipped by 5 bases and J by 4 bases, with 14 bases between them. The CDR3 DNA reads TGTGCCAGCAGCCTCCGTAGCATGGTAGAGACCCAGTACTTC. Translated, it gives CASSLRSMVETQYF. The full variable domain, its missing parts supplied by reference TRBV13 and TRBJ2-5, is AAGVIQSPRHLIKEKRETATLKCYPIPRHDTVYWYQQGPGQDPQFLISFYEKMQSDKGSIPDRFSAQQFSDYHSELNMSSLELGDSALYFCASSLRSMVETQYFGPGTRLLVL.

This chain joins TRBV19 and TRBJ1-1, with 7 bases aligning to TRBD1. This CDR3 spans 13 amino acids. J was trimmed by 11 bases and V by 1 base; bases with no gene match: 7. Germline loops: CDR1 LNHDA, CDR2 SQIVND (reference sequence). The CDR3 here is CASSIADTGDAFF. The CDR3 region has the DNA TGTGCCAGTAGTATAGCCGACACAGGGGACGCTTTCTTT.

CDR3 protein: CASSQKGQGNTEAFF. The CDR3 coding sequence is TGCGCCAGCAGCCAAAAGGGACAGGGAAACACTGAAGCTTTCTTT. V is TRBV4-1 and J is TRBJ1-1; 9 nucleotides match TRBD1. From germline, CDR1 is MGHRA and CDR2 YSYEKL. Trimming cost V 2 bases and J 2 bases; bases outside gene matches: 3. CDR3 length equals 15 residues.

The V and J genes are TRBV12-2 and TRBJ1-5. TRBV12-2 counts as a pseudogene. The CDR3 runs to 12 residues. The CDR3 region is CASPVRDQPQHF. CDR3 DNA: TGTGCAAGTCCCGTCCGGGATCAGCCCCAGCATTTT.

The chain is built from TRBV5-1 and TRBJ2-3; 13 bases fit TRBD2. The V gene's germline CDR1 is SGHRS and CDR2 YFSETQ. CDR3 length: 16 residues. Trimming cost V 4 bases and J 5 bases; bases outside gene matches: 7. The DNA of the CDR3 is TGCGCCAGCAGCCCTGGGACTAGCGGGATAGGAGATACGCAGTATTTT. As protein: CASSPGTSGIGDTQYF.

This clone was seen a handful of times. The chain employs TRBV10-1 and TRBJ2-7, with TRBD2 matching 7 bases. Germline V CDR1 and CDR2: WNHNN, SYGVQD (reference sequence). CDR3 length: 13 residues. V shed 10 bases and J 1 base; nucleotides not matched to a gene: 7. CDR3 region: CATGGRESYEQYF. The CDR3 DNA is TGCGCCACCGGCGGGCGGGAGTCCTACGAGCAGTACTTC.

The chain has TRBV13 and TRBJ1-4, with no clear D. There are 14 residues in the CDR3. V lost 5 bases and J lost 4, with 11 bases in between. Germline V lookup: CDR1 PRHDT, CDR2 FYEKMQ (reference sequence). In DNA form, the CDR3 reads TGTGCCAGCAGCCTCCGACAAATTAATGAAAAACTGTTTTTT. This encodes CASSLRQINEKLFF.

On this clone itself: At one end the junction does not follow the germline gene, possibly because of a read error. The genes are TRBV13 and TRBJ2-5; 7 positions match TRBD2. The CDR3 consists of 14 residues. Germline CDR1 PRHDT, CDR2 FYEKMQ (reference sequence). This CDR3 is CASSLRRLAESQYF. CDR3 DNA sequence: TGTGCCAGCAGCTTGCGGAGACTAGCAGAGTCCCAGTACTTC.

Worth noting for this clone: This clone may be a read error of a much larger clone one base away. This chain joins TRBV18 and TRBJ2-3, with 8 bases lining up with TRBD1. Germline V CDR1 and CDR2: KGHSH, LQKENI. The CDR3 length is 17 residues. Unmatched junction bases numbered 13, after V lost 3 bases and J lost 5 bases. CDR3 bases: TGTGCCAGCTCACCCGCAAGGACAGGGACGACCATAGATACGCAGTATTTT. Amino acid sequence: CASSPARTGTTIDTQYF.

The chain employs TRBV28 and TRBJ1-1; D may be TRBD1 (6 bases). Trimming removed 6 bases from V and 3 bases from J, with 11 bases in between. CDR3 length: 13 amino acids. In germline, CDR1 is MDHEN, CDR2 SYDVKM. CDR3 nucleotides: TGTGCCAGCAGGCCGGGGGCGGACACTGAAGCTTTCTTT. This encodes CASRPGADTEAFF.

This clone has just a few counts. The chain uses TRBV3-1 (or the pseudogene TRBV3-2) and TRBJ2-3; D gene uncertain. V shed 4 bases and J shed 0 bases, with 11 bases lying between them. The CDR3 has 15 amino acids. CDR1 and CDR2 from the germline V gene are LGHDT and YNNKEL (reference sequence). The CDR3 bases are TGTGCCAGCAGCCCTGCCGTATCGAGCACAGATACGCAGTATTTT. Translated, it gives CASSPAVSSTDTQYF.